The 12 T cell receptor beta chains below come from one sample, sequenced in a study of identical twins' blood T cells. TCRdb processed the 5' RACE reads anew with MiXCR; each CDR3 protein has one entry. In the table there are roughly 340,000 distinct CDR3 sequences, about 28% of which are singletons. Sequencing used PBMCs. Receptor source: a woman aged 18 to 55 in good health.

This clonotype was observed a handful of times. This chain uses TRBV7-8 with TRBJ1-4, with TRBD1 matching 12 bases. CDR1 and CDR2 (germline): SGHVS, FQNEAQ. V was pared by 4 bases and J by 7 bases, with 7 bases of the junction left unmatched. The CDR3 spans 16 residues. The CDR3 region is CASSSRDRGLGEKLFF. CDR3 coding DNA: TGTGCCAGCAGCTCCCGGGACAGGGGGCTTGGTGAAAAACTGTTTTTT.

This chain uses TRBV20-1 with TRBJ2-1; D remains ambiguous. The CDR3 contains 14 residues. Germline-derived CDR1 and CDR2 are DFQATT and SNEGSKA (reference sequence). Trimming stripped 3 bases from V and 4 bases from J, with 13 bases between. This CDR3 reads CSASLRGYYNEQFF. DNA of the CDR3: TGCAGTGCTAGCCTTCGCGGATATTACAATGAGCAGTTCTTC.

J is TRBJ2-7 and V is TRBV29-1, with 8 positions matching TRBD1. Germline CDR1 SQVTM, CDR2 ANQGSEA. CDR3 length: 14 residues. V was clipped by 4 bases and J by 2 bases; unmatched bases: 7. As DNA, the CDR3 is TGCAGCGTTGTTCGAGGACAGGGCACCTACGAGCAGTACTTC. This encodes CSVVRGQGTYEQYF.

The chain couples TRBV11-3 to TRBJ2-3; weak D call: TRBD2 (6 bases). The V end lost 1 base, the J end lost 0 bases, and 14 bases lay between the germline ends. Germline V CDR1 and CDR2: SGHNT, YENEEA. The CDR3 covers 17 residues. The CDR3 spells CASSLGARELSTDTQYF. Here the CDR3 DNA reads TGTGCCAGCAGCTTAGGAGCCCGGGAGCTTAGCACAGATACGCAGTATTTT.

The V call is TRBV11-3, the J call TRBJ2-1, with unresolved D. This CDR3 has 14 amino acids. Germline lookup yields CDR1 SGHNT and CDR2 YENEEA. Trimming removed 2 bases at V and 5 bases at J, with 10 bases between. The CDR3 loop is CASSLWSSDNEQFF. DNA for the CDR3: TGTGCCAGCAGCTTATGGTCGTCGGACAATGAGCAGTTCTTC.

This clonotype was detected only a few times. V gene TRBV29-1 combines with J gene TRBJ2-1; tentatively, D is TRBD1 or TRBD2 (6 bases each). Germline CDR1 is SQVTM and CDR2 is ANQGSEA. Trimming took off 4 bases at V and 2 bases at J, with 15 bases between the two ends. The CDR3 length is 15 residues. The CDR3 here is CSVAGLGGTYNEQFF. DNA of the CDR3: TGCAGCGTTGCTGGTTTGGGGGGCACCTACAATGAGCAGTTCTTC.

This clonotype was counted a few times. The chain links TRBV11-2 to TRBJ2-7; 7 nucleotides match TRBD1. Germline CDR1 is SGHAT and CDR2 is FQNNGV. CDR3 length: 15 residues. V shed 5 bases and J 3 bases; nucleotides not matched to a gene: 10. The CDR3 DNA reads as TGTGCCAGCAGCCATGTCGGGACAGAGAGCTACGAGCAGTACTTC. It specifies CASSHVGTESYEQYF.

The rearrangement uses TRBV3-1 and TRBJ1-1; D is possibly TRBD1 (6 bases). Germline lookup yields CDR1 LGHDT and CDR2 YNNKEL (reference sequence). V shed 0 bases and J shed 0 bases, with 8 bases lying between them. The CDR3 is 15 residues long. The CDR3 nucleotides are TGTGCCAGCAGCCAAGATGGGGGCCTGAACACTGAAGCTTTCTTT. Protein: CASSQDGGLNTEAFF.

V usage is TRBV10-3 and J usage is TRBJ1-1, with D perhaps matching TRBD1 (5 bases). Germline loops: CDR1 ENHRY, CDR2 SYGVKD. This CDR3 spans 15 amino acids. Deletions cut 5 bases from V and 5 bases from J, with 18 bases between. In nucleotides, the CDR3 is TGTGCCATCAGTTCGGGGCGGGGATCGATAACTGAAGCTTTCTTT. Translating gives CAISSGRGSITEAFF.

The rearrangement links TRBV7-9 to TRBJ1-1; D is possibly TRBD1 (6 bases). This CDR3 comprises 14 residues. Looked up from germline, CDR1 is SEHNR and CDR2 is FQNEAQ (reference sequence). The ends were cut back, 7 bases at V and 7 bases at J, with 19 bases in the middle. Here the CDR3 reads CASTEYAQGNEAFF. The CDR3 DNA reads TGTGCCAGCACCGAATACGCACAGGGAAATGAAGCTTTCTTT.

The chain is built from TRBV29-1 and TRBJ1-2, with D perhaps matching TRBD1 (5 bases). Per the germline V gene, CDR1 is SQVTM and CDR2 is ANQGSEA. The CDR3 has 13 residues. Trimming pared 2 bases from V and 4 bases from J, leaving 11 bases between. CDR3 DNA sequence: TGCAGCGTTGAAAAAGGGGCCTCCTATGGCTACACCTTC. Protein sequence: CSVEKGASYGYTF.

This clonotype was seen a handful of times. This chain links TRBV12-3 or TRBV12-4 with TRBJ2-5; TRBD2 aligns across 12 bases. The CDR3 has 15 amino acids. J was trimmed by 4 bases and V by 7 bases; bases with no gene match: 7. Written as DNA, the CDR3 is TGTGCCAGCACCAAGGGACTAGCGGGTGGAGAGACCCAGTACTTC. It is translated as CASTKGLAGGETQYF.